The rows below give T cell receptor beta chains drawn from one sample of a study of blood T cell repertoires in COVID-19. TCRdb keeps only in-frame clones here, not all; method: immunoSEQ multiplex PCR. The data contain fewer than 450,000 clones, more than 75% of them singletons. The sequenced material came from peripheral blood. The receptors were gathered from a woman aged 50 to 60 with COVID-19, enrolled during active disease. Both conserved end residues are part of each CDR3. Each record gives: clone size, J gene, V gene, D gene, CDR3 DNA, CDR3 protein. A D gene is named only where the DNA matches it firmly. Rows give clone size only sometimes, using once, few, many, or a class for an expanded clone.

>NA|TRBJ1-2|TRBV19|NA
TGTGCCAGCCGGCGAGGGGGTCCGGGCTATGGCTACACCTTC
CASRRGGPGYGYTF
>NA|TRBJ2-5|TRBV5-6|NA
TGTGCCAGCAGCTTGAGGGTCGGGGTAGACCAAGAGACCCAGTACTTC
CASSLRVGVDQETQYF
>NA|TRBJ1-1|TRBV30|NA
TGTGCCTGGAGCACTACAGGGAAAACTGAAGCTTTCTTT
CAWSTTGKTEAFF
>NA|TRBJ1-5|TRBV7-2|TRBD1
TGTGCCAGCAGCTCGACCGGGACAGTTGGCAATCAGCCCCAGCATTTT
CASSSTGTVGNQPQHF
>NA|TRBJ2-2|TRBV5-1|TRBD2
TGCGCCAGCAGCAGACTAGCGGGAGGCACCGGGGAGCTGTTTTTT
CASSRLAGGTGELFF
>NA|TRBJ2-3|TRBV5-1|TRBD2
TGCGCCAGCAGCTTGGTACTAGCGGGAATAGATACGCAGTATTTT
CASSLVLAGIDTQYF
>NA|TRBJ2-7|TRBV15|TRBD1
TGTGCCACCAGCAGAGATGACAGGGGGCTTATTTACTTC
CATSRDDRGLIYF
>NA|TRBJ1-1|TRBV7-8|NA
TGTGCCAGCAGCTCCAGATATAGACAGGATGAAGCTTTCTTT
CASSSRYRQDEAFF
>NA|TRBJ1-1|TRBV7-9|NA
TGTGCCAGCAGCTTAGCCCCGCCTCAGGGCACTGAAGCTTTCTTT
CASSLAPPQGTEAFF
>NA|TRBJ2-7|TRBV7-2|TRBD2
TGTGCCAGCAGCTCATATAGCGGGAGGACGTACGAGCAGTACTTC
CASSSYSGRTYEQYF
>NA|TRBJ1-2|TRBV9|NA
TGTGCCAGCAGCCACCGGGGGGAGGGAGAGATGTTTGGCTACACCTTC
CASSHRGEGEMFGYTF
>NA|TRBJ2-5|TRBV5-1|NA
TGCGCCAGCAGCTTTTTAGGGGGCCAAGAGACCCAGTACTTC
CASSFLGGQETQYF
>once|TRBJ1-5|TRBV27|NA
TGTGCCAGCAGTCCCAAGAGGAATCAGCCCCAGCATTTT
CASSPKRNQPQHF
>NA|TRBJ2-7|TRBV6-5|TRBD1
TGTGCCAGCAGTTTGGACAGGATTTCCTACGAGCAGTACTTC
CASSLDRISYEQYF
>once|TRBJ2-3|TRBV7-2|NA
TGTGCCAGCAGCTTATCATGGGAGTCAGATACGCAGTATTTT
CASSLSWESDTQYF
>NA|TRBJ1-2|TRBV6-6|NA
TGTGCCAGCAGCCAAACAGGCATGGGCGGCTACACCTTC
CASSQTGMGGYTF
>NA|TRBJ2-2|TRBV7-2|NA
TGTGCCAGCAGCTCTCAGAGGACCGGGGAGCTGTTTTTT
CASSSQRTGELFF
>NA|TRBJ1-2|TRBV12-5|NA
TGTGCTAGTGGCTCGGGGGGATACTATGGCTACACCTTC
CASGSGGYYGYTF
>NA|TRBJ2-5|TRBV30|NA
TGTGCCTGGAGTGTAACCGGGTCAAGGCCAGAGACCCAGTACTTC
CAWSVTGSRPETQYF
>NA|TRBJ2-7|TRBV7-2|NA
TGTGCCAGCAGCTCGAGCCCGACTAGTCTCTACGAGCAGTACTTC
CASSSSPTSLYEQYF
>NA|TRBJ2-7|TRBV7-2|NA
TGTGCCAGCAGCTTGATGGATAGCGGTTTTTTTGTCTCCTACGAGCAGTACTTC
CASSLMDSGFFVSYEQYF
>NA|TRBJ1-2|TRBV15|NA
TGTGCCACCAGCAGAGATAGATTGTACAGGGACACAATGCCTAACTATGGCTACACCTTC
CATSRDRLYRDTMPNYGYTF
>NA|TRBJ2-7|TRBV15|TRBD1
TGTGCCACCAGGGTTACGGGACAGGGTCCCGAGCAGTACTTC
CATRVTGQGPEQYF
>NA|TRBJ2-3|TRBV19|TRBD2
TGTGCCAGTAGTATCCCCCCCTCTAGCGGGAGAGTAGATACGCAGTATTTT
CASSIPPSSGRVDTQYF
>NA|TRBJ1-4|TRBV24-1|NA
TGTGCCACCGTGGCTGACGGGGCGGGGGAAAAACTGTTTTTT
CATVADGAGEKLFF
>NA|TRBJ2-5|TRBV5-1|TRBD2
TGCGCCAGCAGCTTGGGCGGGGGGGAGACCCAGTACTTC
CASSLGGGETQYF
>once|TRBJ1-6|TRBV30|TRBD1
TGTGCCTGGAGTGTACTGAGACAGGGGGATTCACCCCTCCACTTT
CAWSVLRQGDSPLHF
>NA|TRBJ1-6|TRBV27|NA
TGTGCCAGCAGTGAGTTTCGGTCGAGCTTAAAGGGAGGTACTAATTCACCCCTCCACTTT
CASSEFRSSLKGGTNSPLHF
>NA|TRBJ1-1|TRBV23-1|TRBD1
TGCGCCAGCAGTCCACTTCAAACGCCCCAGGGGGAGACTGAAGCTTTCTTT
CASSPLQTPQGETEAFF
>NA|TRBJ2-3|TRBV7-9|NA
TGTGCCAGCAGCTTGGTGGGAGGCACAGATACGCAGTATTTT
CASSLVGGTDTQYF
>NA|TRBJ1-3|TRBV27|TRBD1
TGTGCCAGCATGGAACGGACAGGGGGCAACACCATATATTTT
CASMERTGGNTIYF
>NA|TRBJ2-2|TRBV5-1|NA
TGCGCCAGCGGCCGTTTGGAGGGGCAGGACGGGGAGCTGTTTTTT
CASGRLEGQDGELFF
>few|TRBJ2-1|TRBV10-3|TRBD2
TGTGCCACCGGGGGTTGGGAAGCGGGAACGGATGAGCAGTTCTTC
CATGGWEAGTDEQFF
>NA|TRBJ1-2|TRBV19|NA
TGTGCCAGTAATCCCCGAGGGGGACAAGGCTACACCTTC
CASNPRGGQGYTF
>NA|TRBJ1-2|TRBV9|NA
TGTGCCAGCAGCGTCCTCGGGACACCGCTCTATGGCTACACCTTC
CASSVLGTPLYGYTF
>NA|TRBJ2-1|TRBV7-7|TRBD2
TGTGCCAGCAGCGCAATACGGGCAGCTAGCGGTGGCTCCTACAATGAGCAGTTCTTC
CASSAIRAASGGSYNEQFF